The rows below give T cell receptor beta chains drawn from one sample of a study of cytomegalovirus exposure and HLA in healthy donors. This table comes from immunoSEQ multiplex PCR, and its TCRdb copy is limited to in-frame clones, with some not included. The repertoire holds 150,000 to 200,000 clones, with 65% to 80% as singletons. What was sequenced was PBMCs. These receptors all stem from a man aged 18 to 29 in good health and CMV-seropositive. Both conserved end residues are part of each CDR3. The D gene is left open where the match is weak. Clone size is given for some rows only: seen once, a few or many times, or a class if the clone is expanded.

v_gene,d_gene,len,abundance,j_gene,CDR3nt,CDR3aa
TRBV6-1,TRBD1,14,few,TRBJ1-2,TGTGCCAGCAGTGAAGGACAGGGGGCTTGGGGCTACACCTTC,CASSEGQGAWGYTF
TRBV5-1,.,12,.,TRBJ2-3,TGCGCCAGCAGCCGAGACACAGATACGCAGTATTTT,CASSRDTDTQYF
TRBV11-2,TRBD2,16,.,TRBJ2-5,TGTGCCAGCAGCTTAGACCGTACGGGAGGGACGGAGACCCAGTACTTC,CASSLDRTGGTETQYF
TRBV5-6,TRBD1,14,.,TRBJ1-2,TGTGCCAGCAGTTCCGGGACAGGGGGCTATGGCTACACCTTC,CASSSGTGGYGYTF
TRBV14,.,13,.,TRBJ1-1,TGTGCCAGCAGCCAATCTACTCGCACTGAAGCTTTCTTT,CASSQSTRTEAFF
TRBV15,TRBD2,16,.,TRBJ2-3,TGTGCCACCAGCAGAGAGGGGACTAGTTCGGCAGATACGCAGTATTTT,CATSREGTSSADTQYF
TRBV29-1,TRBD2,13,.,TRBJ2-1,TGCAGCGTTGCCAGCGGGAACGTCAATGAGCAGTTCTTC,CSVASGNVNEQFF
TRBV5-1,TRBD2,16,.,TRBJ2-3,TGCGCCAGCAGCCCGGGGACTAGCGGGAGCACAGATACGCAGTATTTT,CASSPGTSGSTDTQYF
TRBV2,TRBD2,15,few,TRBJ2-1,TGTGCCAGCAAATCCACTAGCGGGGGGGCCATTGAGCAGTTCTTC,CASKSTSGGAIEQFF
TRBV10-2,.,15,.,TRBJ1-2,TGCGCCAGCAGTGTTTGGCCTAGAACTAACTATGGCTACACCTTC,CASSVWPRTNYGYTF
TRBV5-4,.,18,.,TRBJ2-1,TGTGCCAGCAGCCCCGGGGTGCGGGGACGGGCCTACTACAATGAGCAGTTCTTC,CASSPGVRGRAYYNEQFF
TRBV5-1,TRBD2,16,.,TRBJ2-5,TGCGCCAGCAGCTGGGCCATAGCGGGAGGTGTGGAGACCCAGTACTTC,CASSWAIAGGVETQYF
TRBV27,.,13,once,TRBJ1-1,TGTGCCAGCAGCAGGGACACCGACACTGAAGCTTTCTTT,CASSRDTDTEAFF
TRBV28,.,16,.,TRBJ2-5,TGTGCCAGCAGTCCCGGACCCCAGGGATCCGGAGAGACCCAGTACTTC,CASSPGPQGSGETQYF
TRBV7-3,TRBD1,15,.,TRBJ2-2,TGTGCCAGCAGCCCTACAGGGGGGCCCACCGGGGAGCTGTTTTTT,CASSPTGGPTGELFF
TRBV6-5,TRBD1,14,.,TRBJ1-5,TGTGCCAGCAGCCGAGACAGGGGTGGGAAGCCCCAGCATTTT,CASSRDRGGKPQHF
TRBV6-5,.,14,.,TRBJ2-5,TGTGCCAGCAGTTACTCGAGACAGGAAGAGACCCAGTACTTC,CASSYSRQEETQYF
TRBV28,.,15,.,TRBJ2-3,TGTGCCAGCACCTCCCCGGGAGTGAGCACAGATACGCAGTATTTT,CASTSPGVSTDTQYF
TRBV5-1,.,12,.,TRBJ1-4,TGCGCCAGCAGCGGGACTGTTGAAAAACTGTTTTTT,CASSGTVEKLFF
TRBV4-1,TRBD2,18,.,TRBJ2-1,TGCGCCAGCAGCCAGGATGGGACTAGCGGCTACGTTTACAATGAGCAGTTCTTC,CASSQDGTSGYVYNEQFF
TRBV5-6,TRBD1,15,few,TRBJ1-5,TGTGCCAGCAGCCCGGACAGGGTAGAAAAACAGCCCCAGCATTTT,CASSPDRVEKQPQHF
TRBV6-1,TRBD1,18,few,TRBJ2-4,TGTGCCAGCAGTGAAGATCGACCAACCGGGACAGTAAAAAACATTCAGTACTTC,CASSEDRPTGTVKNIQYF
TRBV6-4,.,14,few,TRBJ2-3,TGTGCCAGCAGTGTTAGCGACTTGTCAGATACGCAGTATTTT,CASSVSDLSDTQYF
TRBV5-1,TRBD2,15,.,TRBJ2-3,TGCGCCAGCAGCCTAGCGGGAGCTCTTGGGAATACGCAGTATTTT,CASSLAGALGNTQYF